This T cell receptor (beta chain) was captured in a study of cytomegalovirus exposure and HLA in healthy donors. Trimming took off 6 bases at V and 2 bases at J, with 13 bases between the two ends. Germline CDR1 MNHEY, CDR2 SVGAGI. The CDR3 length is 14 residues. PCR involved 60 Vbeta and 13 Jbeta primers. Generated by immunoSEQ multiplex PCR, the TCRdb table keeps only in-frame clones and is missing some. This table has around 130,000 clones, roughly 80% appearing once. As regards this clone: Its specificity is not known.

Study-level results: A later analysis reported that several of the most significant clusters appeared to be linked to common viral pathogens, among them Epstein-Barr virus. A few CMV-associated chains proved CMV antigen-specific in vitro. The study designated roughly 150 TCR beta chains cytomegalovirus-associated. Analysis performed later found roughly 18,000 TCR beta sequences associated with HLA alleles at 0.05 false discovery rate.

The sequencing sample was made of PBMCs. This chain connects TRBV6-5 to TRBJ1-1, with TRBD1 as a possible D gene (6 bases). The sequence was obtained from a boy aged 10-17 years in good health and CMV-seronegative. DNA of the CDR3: TGTGCCAGCAGGTCCAGGGGCCCCAACACTGAAGCTTTCTTT. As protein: CASRSRGPNTEAFF.